These T cell receptor beta chains were read from a single sample in a study of T cell responses to AZD1222 COVID-19 vaccine. This table comes from immunoSEQ multiplex PCR, and its TCRdb copy is limited to in-frame clones, with some not included. The repertoire holds about 80,000 clones, with roughly 87% as singletons. The sample here was peripheral blood, taken on day 0 of AZD1222 vaccination. The receptors originated from an adult in good health. The CDR3 runs from the conserved cysteine through the conserved F or W. The D gene is left open where the match is weak. Only some rows state a clone size, as once, few, many or a class for expanded clones.

>NA|TRBV27|NA|TRBJ1-1
TGTGCCAGCTCTTCCATCGCCGGGACTGAAGCTTTCTTT
CASSSIAGTEAFF
>NA|TRBV28|NA|TRBJ1-3
TGTGCCAGCAGCCCCATTAGTGGGACTGGAAACACCATATATTTT
CASSPISGTGNTIYF
>TRBD2|TRBV11-3|NA|TRBJ2-2
TGTGCCAGCAGCTGGGATAACCTAGCGGGAGATGGGAACACCGGGGAGCTGTTTTTT
CASSWDNLAGDGNTGELFF
>NA|TRBV11-3|NA|TRBJ2-2
TGTGCCAGCAGCAAGGAGGACCCCGGGGAGCTGTTTTTT
CASSKEDPGELFF
>TRBD1|TRBV5-1|NA|TRBJ1-1
TGCGCCAGCAGCCAGACAGGGTTGAACACTGAAGCTTTCTTT
CASSQTGLNTEAFF
>NA|TRBV6-4|NA|TRBJ2-3
TGTGCCAGCAGTGACTCCTGGCGGTCTAGCACAGATACGCAGTATTTT
CASSDSWRSSTDTQYF
>TRBD1|TRBV28|NA|TRBJ2-7
TGTGCCAGCAGTTTCTGGGACAGAGCCTACGAGCAGTACTTC
CASSFWDRAYEQYF
>TRBD2|TRBV11-2|once|TRBJ2-1
TGTGCCAGCAGCCCTCTAGCGGGAACCTACAATGAGCAGTTCTTC
CASSPLAGTYNEQFF
>NA|TRBV18|NA|TRBJ2-2
TGTGCCAGCTCACGCTCACCGGGACGGGACACCGGGGAGCTGTTTTTT
CASSRSPGRDTGELFF
>NA|TRBV12-5|once|TRBJ2-7
TGTGCTAGTGGTTTCGACTTGGGCCCGTACGAGCAGTACTTC
CASGFDLGPYEQYF
>NA|TRBV6-5|NA|TRBJ2-2
TGTGCCAGCAGTAAGGGATCGAACACCGGGGAGCTGTTTTTT
CASSKGSNTGELFF
>NA|TRBV5-1|NA|TRBJ1-3
TGCGCCAGCAGCCTAAACAGGGCTGGAAACACCATATATTTT
CASSLNRAGNTIYF
>NA|TRBV29-1|NA|TRBJ2-5
TGCAGCGTCGGACCGGGGGAGACCCAGTACTTC
CSVGPGETQYF
>NA|TRBV7-9|few|TRBJ1-1
TGTGCCAGCACCGCCTTTCGGGACACTGAAGCTTTCTTT
CASTAFRDTEAFF
>NA|TRBV29-1|NA|TRBJ2-1
TGCAGCGTTGAGTCCGCGGATCCCTACAATGAGCAGTTCTTC
CSVESADPYNEQFF
>NA|TRBV7-3|NA|TRBJ2-3
TGTGCCAGCAGCTTCGGGGCTAGCACAGATACGCAGTATTTT
CASSFGASTDTQYF
>NA|TRBV2|NA|TRBJ1-2
TGTGCCAGCAGTGGTCGTCGTTATGGCTACACCTTC
CASSGRRYGYTF
>TRBD1|TRBV6-5|NA|TRBJ2-5
TGTGCCAGCAGTTCCAGAGGACAGGGAAAGACCCAGTACTTC
CASSSRGQGKTQYF
>NA|TRBV27|NA|TRBJ1-3
TGTGCCAGCAGTTTTCGGGACCCTCGAAACACCATATATTTT
CASSFRDPRNTIYF
>TRBD2|TRBV9|NA|TRBJ2-1
TGTGCCAGCAGCGGAGGACTAGCGCAAAATGAGCAGTTCTTC
CASSGGLAQNEQFF